These 2 T cell receptor beta chains were all obtained from the same sample, sequenced in a study of T cell responses to AZD1222 COVID-19 vaccine. Profiled with immunoSEQ multiplex PCR; TCRdb holds only in-frame clones, not every one. The sample holds over 150,000 clones, over 80% seen once. The sequencing here drew on peripheral blood, taken 28 days after the second dose of the MenACWY control vaccine. Receptors were obtained from an adult who received the MenACWY meningococcal vaccine as a control.

This clone occurred a few times. The chain is built from TRBV4-3 and TRBJ2-5; 12 bases agree with TRBD2. V dropped 4 bases and J dropped 2; count of bases not matched to a gene: 5. This CDR3 region has 16 residues. Germline values: CDR1 LGHNA, CDR2 YSLEER. CDR3 bases: TGCGCCAGCAGCCGAACGACTAGCGGGAGTCAAGAGACCCAGTACTTC. Its translation: CASSRTTSGSQETQYF.

The sample holds a few counts of this clone. The rearrangement uses TRBV18 and TRBJ1-2; D not resolved. This CDR3 is 17 amino acids long. V lost 0 bases and J lost 2, with 16 bases in between. From germline, CDR1 is KGHSH and CDR2 LQKENI. CDR3 nucleotide sequence: TGTGCCAGCTCACCACCCCTAGCGAAGCCCCACAACTATGGCTACACCTTC. This codes for CASSPPLAKPHNYGYTF.